A single T cell receptor beta chain is shown here with its context. Its antigen is unidentified. Sequencing was performed with immunoSEQ multiplex PCR; in TCRdb, only in-frame clones are kept and a portion is missing. The table shows nearly 200,000 clones, with roughly 82% occurring only once. The entry originates in a study of cytomegalovirus exposure and HLA in healthy donors. Study as a whole: A subsequent analysis stated that the approximately 110 validation repertoires were run on the same platform as the roughly 670 first-cohort repertoires. Study-level findings and limits: Many donors carried some public TCRs, although rarity characterized most TCR sequences. It was approximately 150 TCR beta chains that were listed as cytomegalovirus-associated.

Among the roughly 120 subjects of the validation cohort, separate from the roughly 670-subject first cohort, were the donors. In germline, CDR1 is SGHRS, CDR2 YFSETQ. The CDR3 consists of 11 residues. Trimming took off 3 bases at V and 2 bases at J, with 3 bases between the two ends. The sample taken for sequencing was PBMCs. The chain has TRBV5-1 and TRBJ2-7, with D unresolved. The sequence was obtained from a woman aged 30 to 39 in good health and CMV-seropositive. In nucleotides, the CDR3 is TGCGCCAGCAGCTCGGCCTACGAGCAGTACTTC. Its translation is CASSSAYEQYF.